This T cell receptor beta chain was profiled in a study of beta chain features in type 1 diabetes. General study points: Sequencing from cDNA could over-represent high-TCR-expressing cells. Among patients with Type 1 diabetes, TCRB CDR3s were moderately but significantly shorter in every one of the four CD4+ subsets.

This CDR3 spans 11 amino acids. Trimming removed 4 bases from V and 15 bases from J, with 13 bases in between. In germline, CDR1 is MNHEY, CDR2 SMNVEV (reference sequence). Notes on this clone: Its cognate antigen is unknown.

The entirety of the isolated RNA underwent reverse transcription, so expressed TCRB transcripts were sequenced. Produced via immunoSEQ multiplex PCR; TCRdb's table is partial and in-frame only. The table records hundreds of thousands of clones, around 28% of them present only once. In all sorted populations, purity surpassed 95%. Sequenced material: naive CD4+ T cells from blood. The genes are TRBV27 and TRBJ2-1, with a weak D call TRBD2 (6 bases). This receptor was taken from a man in his late teens or twenties in good health. DNA for the CDR3: TGTGCCAGCAGTTCGGGACTCTCTCGGTTCTTC. It yields the protein CASSSGLSRFF.